Below, 16 T cell receptor beta chains from the same sample are listed, as sequenced in a study of OX40 agonist ivuxolimab in advanced cancers. The repertoire was sequenced with immunoSEQ multiplex PCR; TCRdb's copy has only in-frame clones and lacks some. The sample shows some 35,000 clones, around three quarters of them seen only once. Sequenced here: CD4+ or CD8+ T cells sorted from blood, sampled in a trial of the OX40 agonist ivuxolimab. The receptors originated from an adult with an advanced solid tumor such as melanoma, head and neck, liver or kidney cancer.

V and J are TRBV2 and TRBJ2-1; D not resolved. The V end lost 7 bases, the J end lost 0 bases, and 10 bases lay between the germline ends. This CDR3 spans 14 amino acids. In germline, CDR1 is SNHLY, CDR2 FYNNEI. CDR3 coding DNA: TGTGCCAGCATAGAGTCAGCCTCCTACAATGAGCAGTTCTTC. Its protein is CASIESASYNEQFF.

The chain links TRBV7-9 to TRBJ1-1; 7 positions match TRBD1. V was pared by 3 bases and J by 0 bases, with 7 bases of the junction left unmatched. The CDR3 runs 16 residues. Per germline, CDR1 SEHNR and CDR2 FQNEAQ (reference sequence). CDR3: CASSLGGQPMNTEAFF. The DNA for the CDR3 is TGTGCCAGCAGCTTGGGGGGACAGCCAATGAACACTGAAGCTTTCTTT.

The V call is TRBV5-1, the J call TRBJ2-7; D not certain. With 4 bases removed from V and 0 bases from J, the gap between germline ends came to 11 bases. CDR1 is SGHRS, CDR2 YFSETQ, per germline. CDR3 length equals 14 residues. The CDR3 sequence: CASSPGSYSYEQYF. In DNA form, the CDR3 reads TGCGCCAGCAGCCCCGGATCTTACTCCTACGAGCAGTACTTC. The variable domain in full, completed from reference TRBV5-1 and TRBJ2-7, reads KAGVTQTPRYLIKTRGQQVTLSCSPISGHRSVSWYQQTPGQGLQFLFEYFSETQRNKGNFPGRFSGRQFSNSRSEMNVSTLELGDSALYLCASSPGSYSYEQYFGPGTRLTVT.

This rearrangement joins TRBV6-1 to TRBJ2-7, with D perhaps TRBD1 or TRBD2 (5 bases each). Between the trimmed V and J ends, which lost 6 bases and 3 bases, there was a span of 12 bases. The germline V gene has CDR1 MNHNS and CDR2 SASEGT. The CDR3 sequence is 13 residues long. CDR3 in DNA: TGTGCCAGCAGGGTGGGGGTCGACTACGAGCAGTACTTC. Protein sequence: CASRVGVDYEQYF.

This clone counts as medium-sized. V is TRBV7-7 and J is TRBJ1-1, with D possibly being TRBD1 (5 bases). The CDR3 is made up of 14 amino acids. The V and J ends lost 1 base and 1 base respectively, with 7 bases between them. Per germline, CDR1 SSHAT and CDR2 FNYEAQ (reference sequence). The CDR3 bases are TGTGCCAGCAGCTTAGGGGGGGAGAACACTGAAGCTTTCTTT. Translating it yields CASSLGGENTEAFF.

The V gene is TRBV11-2, the J gene TRBJ2-1; 10 bases are shared with TRBD2. The junction had 8 bases not matched to a gene; V was cut back by 5 bases and J by 4 bases. The germline CDR1 and CDR2 sequences are SGHAT and FQNNGV. CDR3 size: 16 residues. The CDR3 loop is CASSPLGAGGYNEQFF. For the CDR3, the DNA is TGTGCCAGCAGCCCCCTAGGAGCGGGGGGGTACAATGAGCAGTTCTTC.

The table lists this clone with a count of one. V usage is TRBV6-5 and J usage is TRBJ1-1; D is ambiguous. The CDR3 runs to 15 residues. Trimming removed 0 bases from V and 0 bases from J, with 8 bases in between. Germline V gene sequence: CDR1 MNHEY, CDR2 SVGAGI. The CDR3 nucleotides read TGTGCCAGCAGTTACTCCGACGGGATGAACACTGAAGCTTTCTTT. Its protein product is CASSYSDGMNTEAFF.

The rearrangement links TRBV7-8 to TRBJ2-7, with D possibly matching TRBD2 (7 bases). Germline lookup yields CDR1 SGHVS and CDR2 FQNEAQ. Trimming cost V 3 bases and J 5 bases, with 14 bases left between them. This CDR3 has 14 residues. CDR3 protein: CASSLGGGKNEQYV. CDR3 in DNA: TGTGCCAGCAGCTTGGGGGGGGGCAAAAACGAGCAGTACGTC.

The CDR3 DNA sequence: TGTGCCAGCTCACCACCGATTCTGGGTAACACTGAAGCTTTCTTT. Protein sequence: CASSPPILGNTEAFF. This chain connects TRBV18 to TRBJ1-1; D remains unclear. The CDR3 consists of 15 residues. Germline V gene data show CDR1 as KGHSH and CDR2 as LQKENI. Trimming shortened V by 0 bases and J by 2 bases, and 10 bases separated the two germline ends.

The chain joins TRBV18 to TRBJ2-7; 11 positions agree with TRBD1. The J segment lost 4 bases and the V segment lost 7 bases, leaving 6 bases of the junction unmatched. This CDR3 has 14 amino acids. The germline gives CDR1 KGHSH, CDR2 LQKENI. The chain's CDR3 is CASFRTGGRYEQYF. DNA of the CDR3: TGTGCCAGCTTTCGGACAGGGGGCAGGTACGAGCAGTACTTC. The complete variable domain, with remaining parts taken from reference TRBV18 and TRBJ2-7, reads NAGVMQNPRHLVRRRGQEARLRCSPMKGHSHVYWYRQLPEEGLKFMVYLQKENIIDESGMPKERFSAEFPKEGPSILRIQQVVRGDSAAYFCASFRTGGRYEQYFGPGTRLTVT.

V usage is TRBV18 and J usage is TRBJ2-7; D is unresolved. This CDR3 comprises 14 residues. Looked up from germline, CDR1 is KGHSH and CDR2 is LQKENI. Trimming shortened V by 0 bases and J by 2 bases, and 8 bases separated the two germline ends. CDR3: CASSPPRPPYEQYF. CDR3 sequence (DNA): TGTGCCAGCTCACCACCACGGCCCCCCTACGAGCAGTACTTC. The complete variable domain, with remaining parts taken from reference TRBV18 and TRBJ2-7, reads NAGVMQNPRHLVRRRGQEARLRCSPMKGHSHVYWYRQLPEEGLKFMVYLQKENIIDESGMPKERFSAEFPKEGPSILRIQQVVRGDSAAYFCASSPPRPPYEQYFGPGTRLTVT.

The chain combines TRBV6-1 with TRBJ2-1, with D possibly TRBD2 on 6 matching bases. The V end was cut by 1 base, the J end by 10 bases, with 8 bases between. From germline, CDR1 is MNHNS and CDR2 SASEGT. CDR3 size: 12 residues. In DNA, the CDR3 is TGTGCCAGCAGTGAAGGTCGGGGGGAGCAGTTCTTC. It specifies CASSEGRGEQFF.

A few counts support this clone. The chain has TRBV4-1 and TRBJ2-3; D gene uncertain. Between the trimmed V and J ends, which lost 0 bases and 6 bases, there was a span of 16 bases. Germline loops: CDR1 MGHRA, CDR2 YSYEKL. The CDR3 sequence is 16 residues long. CDR3 DNA: TGCGCCAGCAGCCAAGATGTCTCTTTTCGGGCCGATACGCAGTATTTT. Amino acid sequence: CASSQDVSFRADTQYF.

V and J are TRBV19 and TRBJ2-2, with 14 bases identical to TRBD2. The CDR3 is 17 residues long. Germline V gives CDR1 LNHDA, CDR2 SQIVND (reference sequence). V lost 3 bases, J lost 5 bases, and 5 bases stayed unmatched. The CDR3 DNA is TGTGCCAGTAGTATTGGACTAGCGGGGGGACGAACCGGGGAGCTGTTTTTT. Encoded protein: CASSIGLAGGRTGELFF.

J is TRBJ2-5 and V is TRBV9; no reliable D call. Germline values: CDR1 SGDLS, CDR2 YYNGEE. Trimming removed 0 bases from V and 5 bases from J, with 11 bases in between. The CDR3 is 14 amino acids. The CDR3 protein is CASSVDPFSETQYF. The DNA of the CDR3 is TGTGCCAGCAGCGTAGATCCATTCTCGGAGACCCAGTACTTC.

For the CDR3, the DNA is TGTGCCAGCAGGGTCAGGGGAGGGCGAGAGACCCAGTACTTC. As protein: CASRVRGGRETQYF. This rearrangement joins TRBV6-1 to TRBJ2-5, with D perhaps TRBD2 (7 bases). The CDR3 has 14 amino acids. V dropped 6 bases and J dropped 4 bases, with 15 bases sitting between them. Germline CDR1 MNHNS, CDR2 SASEGT.